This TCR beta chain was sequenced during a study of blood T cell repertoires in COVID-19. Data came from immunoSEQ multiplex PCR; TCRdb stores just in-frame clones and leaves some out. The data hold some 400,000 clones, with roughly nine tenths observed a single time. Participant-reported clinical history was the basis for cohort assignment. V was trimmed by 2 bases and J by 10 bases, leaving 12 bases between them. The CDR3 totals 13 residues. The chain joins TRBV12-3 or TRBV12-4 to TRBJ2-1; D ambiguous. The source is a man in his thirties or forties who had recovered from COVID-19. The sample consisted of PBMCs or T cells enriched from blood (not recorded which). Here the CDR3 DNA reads TGTGCCAGCAGTTTACCCCCTGCGTGGGAGCAGTTCTTC. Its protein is CASSLPPAWEQFF.